A selection of T cell receptor beta chains follows, all from one sample in a study of blood T cell repertoires in COVID-19. Produced via immunoSEQ multiplex PCR; TCRdb's table is partial and in-frame only. The sample consists of approximately 270,000 clones, about 90% of them appearing once. The sample taken for sequencing was PBMCs or T cells enriched from blood (not recorded which). The receptors stem from a woman aged 25 to 39 with acute COVID-19. The CDR3 runs from the conserved cysteine through the conserved F or W. The order of the fields is CDR3 length, V gene, clone size, D gene, J gene, CDR3 protein, CDR3 DNA. A D gene is named only where the DNA matches it firmly. Not all rows give a size; the values are once, few, many and, for expanded clones, a class.

15	TRBV15	.	TRBD2	TRBJ2-7	CATSRDVGGAYEQYF	TGTGCCACCAGCAGAGATGTTGGGGGGGCCTACGAGCAGTACTTC
13	TRBV28	.	TRBD1	TRBJ2-3	CASSPQGADTQYF	TGTGCCAGCAGTCCACAGGGGGCCGATACGCAGTATTTT
17	TRBV18	.	.	TRBJ2-7	CASSLGTGEGSSYEQYF	TGTGCCAGCTCACTAGGGACTGGGGAAGGAAGCTCCTACGAGCAGTACTTC
14	TRBV19	few	.	TRBJ2-2	CASNGGMNTGELFF	TGTGCCAGTAATGGGGGCATGAACACCGGGGAGCTGTTTTTT
13	TRBV4-3	.	.	TRBJ2-7	CASSQYQGYEQYF	TGCGCCAGCAGCCAATATCAGGGGTACGAGCAGTACTTC
18	TRBV4-2	few	.	TRBJ1-3	CASSQDVRQAGSGNTIYF	TGTGCCAGCAGCCAAGATGTCCGACAGGCTGGCTCTGGAAACACCATATATTTT
16	TRBV3-1/TRBV3-2	.	.	TRBJ2-1	CASSGRGQAVDNEQFF	TGTGCCAGCAGCGGAAGAGGGCAGGCCGTCGACAATGAGCAGTTCTTC
15	TRBV28	.	.	TRBJ2-2	CASSLGHINTGELFF	TGTGCCAGCAGTTTGGGACACATTAACACCGGGGAGCTGTTTTTT
14	TRBV18	.	TRBD1	TRBJ1-5	CASSPNSQGEPQHF	TGTGCCAGCTCACCTAATTCTCAGGGGGAGCCCCAGCATTTT
14	TRBV5-1	.	TRBD2	TRBJ2-5	CASSLGLAGETQYF	TGCGCCAGCAGCCTCGGACTAGCGGGGGAGACCCAGTACTTC
14	TRBV29-1	.	TRBD1	TRBJ1-3	CSVINRGSGNTIYF	TGCAGCGTTATTAACAGGGGGTCCGGAAACACCATATATTTT
15	TRBV24-1	.	.	TRBJ2-3	CATSDPAKSTDTQYF	TGTGCCACCAGTGATCCCGCTAAAAGCACAGATACGCAGTATTTT
14	TRBV5-1	.	.	TRBJ2-1	CASSPWGLDNEQFF	TGCGCCAGCAGCCCGTGGGGCCTTGACAATGAGCAGTTCTTC
15	TRBV4-2	.	TRBD1	TRBJ2-1	CASSPGQGSYNEQFF	TGTGCCAGCAGCCCGGGACAGGGGTCCTACAATGAGCAGTTCTTC
15	TRBV11-2	.	.	TRBJ1-1	CASSPSSGRRTEAFF	TGTGCCAGCAGCCCCTCATCGGGGAGACGCACTGAAGCTTTCTTT
14	TRBV6-5	few	TRBD1	TRBJ2-1	CASSISRDRGGQFF	TGTGCCAGCAGTATTAGTCGGGACAGGGGAGGGCAGTTCTTC
15	TRBV24-1	.	.	TRBJ1-1	CATSDAAGGDTEAFF	TGTGCCACCAGTGACGCAGCGGGTGGGGACACTGAAGCTTTCTTT
11	TRBV12-3/TRBV12-4	.	.	TRBJ2-7	CAGTSSYEQYF	TGTGCCGGCACGAGCTCCTACGAGCAGTACTTC
16	TRBV10-1	.	TRBD2	TRBJ2-3	CASSEWSGRDTDTQYF	TGCGCCAGCAGTGAGTGGTCAGGGAGGGATACAGATACGCAGTATTTT
14	TRBV16	.	TRBD1	TRBJ1-4	CASSQQGANEKLFF	TGTGCCAGCAGCCAACAGGGGGCTAATGAAAAACTGTTTTTT
16	TRBV6-6	.	TRBD1	TRBJ1-5	CASSYSLEGAGQPQHF	TGTGCCAGCAGTTACTCTTTGGAGGGGGCGGGTCAGCCCCAGCATTTT
13	TRBV3-1/TRBV3-2	.	.	TRBJ2-3	CASSQEAGDTQYF	TGTGCCAGCAGCCAAGAGGCTGGAGATACGCAGTATTTT
14	TRBV10-3	.	TRBD1	TRBJ1-1	CAISVDRGNTEAFF	TGTGCCATCAGTGTGGACAGGGGAAACACTGAAGCTTTCTTT
14	TRBV2	.	TRBD2	TRBJ2-1	CASSGREGGNEQFF	TGTGCCAGCAGTGGACGGGAGGGCGGGAATGAGCAGTTCTTC
14	TRBV3-1/TRBV3-2	.	TRBD2	TRBJ2-7	CASSSGSYGYEQYF	TGTGCCAGCAGCAGCGGGAGCTACGGGTACGAGCAGTACTTC
15	TRBV27	.	.	TRBJ1-1	CASSLVGGGDTEAFF	TGTGCCAGCAGTCTGGTGGGGGGAGGGGACACTGAAGCTTTCTTT
15	TRBV3-1/TRBV3-2	.	TRBD1	TRBJ2-7	CASARGQRSTYEQYF	TGTGCCAGCGCCAGGGGACAGAGGAGCACTTACGAGCAGTACTTC
15	TRBV27	.	TRBD2	TRBJ2-5	CASSLMGLAEETQYF	TGTGCCAGCAGTCTAATGGGACTAGCGGAAGAGACCCAGTACTTC
14	TRBV4-1	.	.	TRBJ1-4	CASSPQGRDEKLFF	TGCGCCAGCAGCCCGCAGGGGAGGGATGAAAAACTGTTTTTT
17	TRBV7-9	.	TRBD2	TRBJ2-7	CASSLVEGAGPRYEQYF	TGTGCCAGCAGCTTAGTCGAAGGAGCGGGACCCCGCTACGAGCAGTACTTC
16	TRBV29-1	.	TRBD1	TRBJ2-7	CSVEDASRGRLYEQYF	TGCAGCGTTGAAGATGCATCCAGGGGGCGCCTCTACGAGCAGTACTTC
20	TRBV14	.	TRBD2	TRBJ2-7	CASSPKPGIAGGLNNYEQYF	TGTGCCAGCAGCCCAAAACCCGGGATAGCGGGAGGGCTCAATAATTACGAGCAGTACTTC
16	TRBV29-1	.	TRBD2	TRBJ2-7	CSVTGTSGRSSYEQYF	TGCAGCGTCACCGGGACTAGCGGGAGGAGCTCCTACGAGCAGTACTTC
17	TRBV18	.	TRBD1	TRBJ1-4	CASSPGTGVATNEKLFF	TGTGCCAGCTCTCCCGGGACAGGAGTAGCAACTAATGAAAAACTGTTTTTT
16	TRBV3-1/TRBV3-2	.	.	TRBJ2-1	CASSQVRWAAYNEQFF	TGTGCCAGCAGCCAAGTCCGGTGGGCCGCCTACAATGAGCAGTTCTTC
12	TRBV20-1	once	.	TRBJ1-1	CSASESDTEAFF	TGCAGTGCTAGTGAGTCGGACACTGAAGCTTTCTTT
15	TRBV2	.	TRBD1	TRBJ1-2	CASSETATGLFGYTF	TGTGCCAGCAGTGAAACGGCGACAGGGTTGTTTGGCTACACCTTC